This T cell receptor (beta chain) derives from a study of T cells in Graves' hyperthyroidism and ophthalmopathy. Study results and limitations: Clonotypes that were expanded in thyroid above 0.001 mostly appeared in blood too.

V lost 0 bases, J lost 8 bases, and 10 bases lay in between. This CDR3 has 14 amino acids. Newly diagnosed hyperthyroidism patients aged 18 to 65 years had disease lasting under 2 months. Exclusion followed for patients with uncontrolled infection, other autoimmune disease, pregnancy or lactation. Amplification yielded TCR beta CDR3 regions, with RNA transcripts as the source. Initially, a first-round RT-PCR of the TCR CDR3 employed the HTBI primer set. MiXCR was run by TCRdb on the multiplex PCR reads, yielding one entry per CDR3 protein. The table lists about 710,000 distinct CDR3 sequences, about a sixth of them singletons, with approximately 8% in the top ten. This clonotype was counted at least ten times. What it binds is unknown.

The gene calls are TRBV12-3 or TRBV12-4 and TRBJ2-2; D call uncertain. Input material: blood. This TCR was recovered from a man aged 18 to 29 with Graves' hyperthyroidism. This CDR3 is CASSLALHAGELFF. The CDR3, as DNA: TGTGCCAGCAGTTTAGCACTTCACGCGGGGGAGCTGTTTTTT.